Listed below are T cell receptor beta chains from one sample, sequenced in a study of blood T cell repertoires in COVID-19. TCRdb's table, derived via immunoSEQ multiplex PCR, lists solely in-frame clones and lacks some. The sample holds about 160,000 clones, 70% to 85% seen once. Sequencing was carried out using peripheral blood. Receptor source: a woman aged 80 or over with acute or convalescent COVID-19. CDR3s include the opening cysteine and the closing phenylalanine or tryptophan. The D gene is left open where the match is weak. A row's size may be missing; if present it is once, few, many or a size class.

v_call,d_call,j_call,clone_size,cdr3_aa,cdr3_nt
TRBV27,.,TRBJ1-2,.,CASSSRGPANYGYTF,TGTGCCAGCAGTAGTCGAGGGCCAGCTAACTATGGCTACACCTTC
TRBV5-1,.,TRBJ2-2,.,CASSTDSGARPGELFF,TGCGCCAGCAGCACTGACAGTGGGGCAAGGCCCGGGGAGCTGTTTTTT
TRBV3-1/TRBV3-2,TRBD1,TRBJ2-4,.,CASSPSGTGDNIQYF,TGTGCCAGCAGCCCCTCCGGGACAGGGGACAACATTCAGTACTTC
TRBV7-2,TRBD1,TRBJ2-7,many,CASSLGQGTYEQYF,TGTGCCAGCAGCTTAGGACAGGGAACCTACGAGCAGTACTTC
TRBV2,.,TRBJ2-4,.,CASSTGVAKNIQYF,TGTGCCAGCAGTACGGGGGTGGCCAAAAACATTCAGTACTTC
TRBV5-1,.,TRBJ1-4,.,CASSLVPMTATNEKLFF,TGCGCCAGCAGCTTAGTGCCCATGACAGCAACTAATGAAAAACTGTTTTTT
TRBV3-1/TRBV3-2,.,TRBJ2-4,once,CASSPLAVLAKNIQYF,TGTGCCAGCAGCCCCTTAGCGGTCTTAGCCAAAAACATTCAGTACTTC
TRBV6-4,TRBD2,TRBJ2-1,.,CASSIAGGPYNEQFF,TGTGCCAGCAGCATAGCGGGAGGGCCCTACAATGAGCAGTTCTTC
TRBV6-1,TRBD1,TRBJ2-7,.,CASREDRGPGNEQYF,TGTGCCAGCAGAGAAGACAGGGGGCCAGGGAACGAGCAGTACTTC
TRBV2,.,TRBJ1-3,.,CASSETGGSGNTIYF,TGTGCCAGCAGTGAAACCGGAGGCTCTGGAAACACCATATATTTT
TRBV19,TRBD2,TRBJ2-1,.,CASRGAGATYNEQFF,TGTGCCAGTAGAGGGGCGGGAGCAACCTACAATGAGCAGTTCTTC